The 26 T cell receptor beta chains reported below all come from one sample, sequenced in a study of T cells after yellow fever vaccination. TCRdb processed the 5' RACE reads anew with MiXCR; each CDR3 protein has one entry. This sample carries 250,000 to 350,000 distinct CDR3 sequences, roughly 7% of them seen once, and the ten largest clones take about 18%. This specimen was PBMCs, taken more than 35 days after the first yellow fever vaccination. The receptors stem from a man aged 18 to 29 who received the YFV17D yellow fever vaccine.

The genes are TRBV12-3 or TRBV12-4 and TRBJ2-2; D possibly corresponds to TRBD1 (5 bases). This CDR3 is 13 amino acids long. Trimming stripped 5 bases from V and 7 bases from J, with 11 bases between. CDR3 nucleotide sequence: TGTGCCAGCAGTACCTACCAGGGCGGGGAGCTGTTTTTT. It yields the protein CASSTYQGGELFF.

This clonotype came up many times. The V and J genes are TRBV4-1 and TRBJ2-4; D unresolved. The CDR3 contains 15 residues. V lost 2 bases and J 7 bases, leaving 15 bases between the germline ends. CDR1 and CDR2 from the germline V gene are MGHRA and YSYEKL. CDR3 loop: CASSQPKVSGNIQYF. In DNA, the CDR3 is TGCGCCAGCAGCCAACCGAAAGTCTCCGGGAACATTCAGTACTTC.

The V call is TRBV6-2 or TRBV6-3, the J call TRBJ1-1; D is unclear. Germline CDR1 reads MNHEY; CDR2 reads SVGEGT. V was trimmed by 2 bases and J by 6 bases, leaving 13 bases between them. This CDR3 spans 14 amino acids. The CDR3 here is CASSYPMGRAEAFF. DNA of the CDR3: TGTGCCAGCAGTTACCCTATGGGTCGCGCTGAAGCTTTCTTT.

This clonotype was counted a few times. The chain is built from TRBV10-3 and TRBJ1-1, with 8 positions matching TRBD1. CDR1 is ENHRY and CDR2 is SYGVKD in the germline V gene. The CDR3 is made up of 13 amino acids. V shed 4 bases and J 7 bases; nucleotides not matched to a gene: 5. CDR3 residues: CAISGRTGIEAFF. The CDR3 DNA reads as TGTGCCATCAGTGGGAGGACAGGGATTGAAGCTTTCTTT.

The sample holds a few counts of this clonotype. The J gene is TRBJ1-1, the V gene TRBV27; D is unclear. V lost 6 bases to trimming and J lost 4 bases, with 12 bases between them. Looked up from germline, CDR1 is MNHEY and CDR2 is SMNVEV (reference sequence). The CDR3 consists of 13 residues. The CDR3 sequence is CASSLDEGTEAFF. CDR3 bases: TGTGCCAGCAGCCTAGACGAGGGCACTGAAGCTTTCTTT.

The rearrangement joins TRBV5-6 to TRBJ2-7, with 8 bases fitting TRBD2. CDR1 is SGHDT and CDR2 is YYEEEE in the germline V gene. This CDR3 is 15 amino acids long. Trimming at V came to 4 bases and at J to 7 bases, leaving 13 bases not matched to a gene. The CDR3 region is CASSLGPGGTREQYV. The CDR3 nucleotides are TGTGCCAGCAGCCTCGGACCCGGAGGGACTAGAGAGCAGTACGTC.

There are a few counts of this clonotype. This chain links TRBV29-1 with TRBJ2-1, with D hard to call. Trimming cost V 1 base and J 1 base, with 8 bases left between them. CDR3 length: 14 residues. Looked up from germline, CDR1 is SQVTM and CDR2 is ANQGSEA. The CDR3 here is CSVEATGSYNEQFF. Written as DNA, the CDR3 is TGCAGCGTTGAAGCCACCGGGTCCTACAATGAGCAGTTCTTC.

The CDR3 DNA sequence: TGTGCCATCAGTGAAGCGGGTCGTGAGCAGTACGTC. It specifies CAISEAGREQYV. The chain links TRBV10-3 to TRBJ2-7; weak D call: TRBD2 (6 bases). In germline, CDR1 is ENHRY, CDR2 SYGVKD. The V end lost 3 bases, the J end lost 7 bases, and 10 bases lay between the germline ends. The CDR3 loop spans 12 amino acids.

This chain links TRBV27 with TRBJ2-2, with a weak D call TRBD2 (6 bases). The V and J ends lost 4 bases and 2 bases respectively, with 14 bases between them. Germline values: CDR1 MNHEY, CDR2 SMNVEV (reference sequence). This CDR3 has 16 amino acids. The CDR3: CASSSEDYHNTGELFF. CDR3 bases: TGTGCCAGCAGTTCCGAGGACTATCATAACACCGGGGAGCTGTTTTTT.

For this clonotype: Just one base apart from a much larger clone, this may be a read error. The chain couples TRBV7-9 to TRBJ2-7; D may be TRBD2 (7 bases). This CDR3 is 14 amino acids long. CDR1 is SEHNR and CDR2 is FQNEAQ in the germline V gene (reference sequence). The DNA for the CDR3 is TGTGCCAGCGAAGGGGGGGGCGGGACCTACGAGCAGAACTTC. Protein sequence: CASEGGGGTYEQNF.

In its sample, this clonotype was seen a few times. The V call is TRBV10-3, the J call TRBJ2-1; D gene ambiguous. Germline assignment: CDR1 ENHRY and CDR2 SYGVKD. The CDR3 is 14 residues long. Trimming pared 0 bases from V and 7 bases from J, leaving 10 bases between. The CDR3 DNA reads TGTGCCATCAGTGAGTCGGTTAATAGAAATGAGCAGTTCTTC. Protein: CAISESVNRNEQFF.

This clonotype was seen only a few times. V is TRBV6-1 and J is TRBJ2-6; 7 bases match TRBD1. The CDR3 sequence is 14 residues long. Unmatched junction bases numbered 4, after V lost 6 bases and J lost 5 bases. The V gene's germline CDR1 is MNHNS and CDR2 SASEGT. The CDR3: CASRDRSRANVLTF. DNA of the CDR3: TGTGCCAGCAGGGACAGGTCAAGGGCCAACGTCCTGACTTTC.

This clonotype was recorded at least ten times. The chain combines TRBV10-3 with TRBJ1-2; D gene ambiguous. Germline CDR1 and CDR2: ENHRY and SYGVKD. This CDR3 is 13 amino acids long. V shed 3 bases and J shed 0 bases, with 5 bases lying between them. The CDR3 here is CAISENPNYGYTF. The CDR3 bases are TGTGCCATCAGTGAAAACCCTAACTATGGCTACACCTTC.

The CDR3 reads CASSYSWEGSEYEQFF. For the CDR3, the DNA is TGTGCCAGCAGTTACTCGTGGGAGGGGAGTGAATATGAGCAGTTCTTC. The rearrangement uses TRBV6-5 and TRBJ2-1; 7 nucleotides line up with TRBD2. Per germline, CDR1 MNHEY and CDR2 SVGAGI. V dropped 0 bases and J dropped 8; count of bases not matched to a gene: 10. CDR3 length equals 16 residues.

The chain links TRBV25-1 to TRBJ1-6, with 7 bases identical to TRBD1. J was trimmed by 9 bases and V by 1 base; bases with no gene match: 6. Germline CDR1 MGHDK, CDR2 SYGVNS. The CDR3 spans 15 residues. In DNA, the CDR3 is TGTGCCAGCAGTGAATTCCGGACAGGCAGTTCACCCCTCCACTTT. This encodes CASSEFRTGSSPLHF.

This clonotype has ten or more counts. Just one base apart from a much larger clone, this may be a read error. The chain is built from TRBV6-2 or TRBV6-3 and TRBJ2-2; D gene uncertain. The CDR3 runs 13 residues. Germline V lookup: CDR1 MNHEY, CDR2 SVGEGT. Trimming removed 2 bases from V and 3 bases from J, with 4 bases in between. The CDR3 region is CASSYRDTGELFF. The CDR3 DNA follows: TGTGCCAGCAGTTACAGGGACACCGGGGAGCTGTTTTTT.

This clonotype was seen a handful of times. This rearrangement joins TRBV12-3 or TRBV12-4 to TRBJ2-3; TRBD2 is a possible D gene (5 bases). The CDR3 has 13 residues. The V end was cut by 3 bases, the J end by 4 bases, with 8 bases between. CDR3 nucleotide sequence: TGTGCCAGCAGTTTTACGAGGGCAGATACGCAGTATTTT. Translating gives CASSFTRADTQYF.

The V call is TRBV6-2 or TRBV6-3, the J call TRBJ2-5, with D perhaps TRBD2 (7 bases). The CDR3 extends over 12 amino acids. Trimming removed 8 bases from V and 5 bases from J, with 12 bases in between. CDR1 is MNHEY, CDR2 SVGEGT, per germline. CDR3 bases: TGTGCCAGCGGGGGGGGCAGGGAGACCCAGTACTTC. This encodes CASGGGRETQYF.

This clonotype was seen more than once but under ten times. The chain is built from TRBV6-4 and TRBJ2-1; D is tentatively TRBD1 or TRBD2 (6 bases each). The CDR3 is 14 residues long. V was shortened by 2 bases and J by 5 bases, with 10 bases between the two germline ends. Looked up from germline, CDR1 is MRHNA and CDR2 is SNTAGT. The DNA for the CDR3 is TGTGCCAGCAGTGACACCGGGGGCCACAATGAGCAGTTCTTC. Encoded protein: CASSDTGGHNEQFF.

The V and J genes are TRBV7-9 and TRBJ1-2; D is possibly TRBD1 (6 bases). The germline V and J ends were trimmed by 8 bases and 0 bases, with 16 bases remaining between them. The CDR3 sequence is 15 residues long. Germline CDR1 is SEHNR and CDR2 is FQNEAQ (reference sequence). CDR3 bases: TGTGCCAGCCTCCCTAGGGACACCACTAACTATGGCTACACCTTC. This gives the protein CASLPRDTTNYGYTF.

This clonotype was counted between two and nine times. The chain uses TRBV5-1 and TRBJ2-7, with D tentatively TRBD2 (7 bases). Germline-derived CDR1 and CDR2 are SGHRS and YFSETQ. The CDR3 runs to 14 residues. The ends were cut back, 3 bases at V and 4 bases at J, with 14 bases in the middle. CDR3 nucleotides: TGCGCCAGCAGCTCCGGGGCGGGGGCGTACGAGCAGTACTTC. It specifies CASSSGAGAYEQYF.

This clonotype was recorded a few times. V and J are TRBV7-6 and TRBJ2-7; D is perhaps TRBD2 (6 bases). This CDR3 has 13 residues. Germline V CDR1 and CDR2: SGHVS, FNYEAQ. V lost 8 bases and J lost 6, with 17 bases in between. The CDR3 loop is CASLWGESGEQYF. DNA for the CDR3: TGTGCCAGCCTCTGGGGGGAATCTGGCGAGCAGTACTTC.

The V and J genes are TRBV5-5 and TRBJ1-2, with 7 bases matching TRBD1. The trim removed 4 bases at V and 4 bases at J, leaving 7 bases unmatched. The CDR3 has 14 amino acids. CDR1 is SGHKS, CDR2 YYEKEE, per germline (reference sequence). The CDR3 loop is CASSPAAGGYGYTF. In DNA, the CDR3 is TGTGCCAGCAGCCCCGCGGCAGGGGGCTATGGCTACACCTTC. Looking up the rest from reference TRBV5-5 and TRBJ1-2 gives the full variable domain: DAGVTQSPTHLIKTRGQQVTLRCSPISGHKSVSWYQQVLGQGPQFIFQYYEKEERGRGNFPDRFSARQFPNYSSELNVNALLLGDSALYLCASSPAAGGYGYTFGSGTRLTVV.

The sample holds a few counts of this clonotype. The chain joins TRBV5-1 to TRBJ1-4; D is ambiguous. The V end was cut by 0 bases, the J end by 7 bases, with 13 bases between. Germline V gene lookup returns CDR1 SGHRS and CDR2 YFSETQ. The CDR3 totals 15 residues. In DNA form, the CDR3 reads TGCGCCAGCAGCTTGGAGGATGCAGCGGTTGAAAAACTGTTTTTT. It specifies CASSLEDAAVEKLFF.

This clonotype appeared a few times. This chain uses TRBV27 with TRBJ2-3, with TRBD2 matching 10 bases. The CDR3 runs 19 residues. The J segment lost 1 base and the V segment lost 7 bases, leaving 17 bases of the junction unmatched. Per the germline V gene, CDR1 is MNHEY and CDR2 is SMNVEV (reference sequence). The CDR3 reads CASTLKGELAGRRTDTQYF. The CDR3 DNA reads TGTGCCAGCACCCTGAAGGGGGAACTAGCGGGACGTCGCACAGATACGCAGTATTTT.

This clonotype was observed a handful of times. CDR3 in amino acids: CASSLSGGAGNEQFF. Written as DNA, the CDR3 is TGTGCCAGCAGCCTCAGCGGGGGGGCGGGAAATGAGCAGTTCTTC. The chain joins TRBV7-3 to TRBJ2-1; 10 nucleotides line up with TRBD2. CDR1 and CDR2 (germline): SGHTA, FQGTGA. Trimming took 5 bases from V and 7 from J; bases not matched to a gene: 8. CDR3 size: 15 residues.